The rows below give T cell receptor beta chains drawn from one sample of a study of vaccination effects on CD4 cells after COVID-19. Their specific antigens are unknown. Some clones are missing from TCRdb's copy, which holds only in-frame ones; the method was immunoSEQ multiplex PCR. This table holds fewer than 70,000 clones, about four fifths found once. Sequencing used CD4+ T cells from PBMCs cultured with SARS-CoV-2 spike peptides, obtained before COVID-19 vaccination. These receptors all stem from a human donor who received a COVID-19 vaccine. CDR3s include the opening cysteine and the closing phenylalanine or tryptophan. A row's size may be missing; if present it is once, few, many or a size class.

v_call: TRBV24-1; clone_size: -; cdr3_aa: CATSDFRGVGTEAFF
v_call: TRBV5-1; clone_size: -; cdr3_aa: CASSPTGFTDTQYF
v_call: TRBV18; clone_size: -; cdr3_aa: CASSPTGSGNTIYF
v_call: TRBV18; clone_size: -; cdr3_aa: CASSPQSTNTEAFF
v_call: TRBV18; clone_size: -; cdr3_aa: CASSDQQGIQPQHF
v_call: TRBV24-1; clone_size: -; cdr3_aa: CATSDPTANQPQHF
v_call: TRBV24-1; clone_size: -; cdr3_aa: CATSATGTGENIQYF
v_call: TRBV5-1; clone_size: -; cdr3_aa: CASSFLAGANQETQYF
v_call: TRBV7-3; clone_size: -; cdr3_aa: CASSLNGLTGELFF
v_call: TRBV5-1; clone_size: -; cdr3_aa: CASSLDLQWETQYF
v_call: TRBV4-3; clone_size: -; cdr3_aa: CASSQDSLVFGGYTF
v_call: TRBV5-4; clone_size: once; cdr3_aa: CASSLRRGVTDTQYF
v_call: TRBV2; clone_size: -; cdr3_aa: CASSGQEAGGNTIYF
v_call: TRBV11-2; clone_size: -; cdr3_aa: CASSLSFQGYYSYF
v_call: TRBV28; clone_size: -; cdr3_aa: CASRPWTGGNQPQHF
v_call: TRBV4-3; clone_size: once; cdr3_aa: CASSLGMGTEAFF
v_call: TRBV3-1/TRBV3-2; clone_size: few; cdr3_aa: CASSQGSRGADGYTF
v_call: TRBV14; clone_size: -; cdr3_aa: CASSLVGSSYNSPLHF
v_call: TRBV18; clone_size: -; cdr3_aa: CASSRDRPRTLYGYTF
v_call: TRBV6-1; clone_size: -; cdr3_aa: CASSEIGTGDEKLFF
v_call: TRBV28; clone_size: -; cdr3_aa: CASFRQGLDNEQFF
v_call: TRBV30; clone_size: -; cdr3_aa: CAWSRDRNTEAFF
v_call: TRBV7-3; clone_size: once; cdr3_aa: CASSLTGTSTDTQYF
v_call: TRBV19; clone_size: few; cdr3_aa: CASPPPNTGELFF
v_call: TRBV6-5; clone_size: -; cdr3_aa: CARGTNEKLFF
v_call: TRBV6-6; clone_size: -; cdr3_aa: CASSATGMNTEAFF
v_call: TRBV10-3; clone_size: -; cdr3_aa: CAISESTGRGKAFF
v_call: TRBV6-1; clone_size: -; cdr3_aa: CASSEYRQGGNEQFF
v_call: TRBV6-5; clone_size: -; cdr3_aa: CASIRDYQQETQYF
v_call: TRBV2; clone_size: once; cdr3_aa: CASSDDVGTDTQYF
v_call: TRBV5-1; clone_size: -; cdr3_aa: CASSSTANTGELFF
v_call: TRBV2; clone_size: -; cdr3_aa: CASSDRVQETQYF
v_call: TRBV5-5; clone_size: -; cdr3_aa: CASSSDRAETQYF
v_call: TRBV4-1; clone_size: few; cdr3_aa: CASRGTDSTEAFF
v_call: TRBV6-6; clone_size: -; cdr3_aa: CASTKEGQDYGYTF
v_call: TRBV10-3; clone_size: -; cdr3_aa: CAIGTAQETQYF
v_call: TRBV2; clone_size: -; cdr3_aa: CASTSRVAKNIQYF
v_call: TRBV5-8; clone_size: -; cdr3_aa: CASSFHRDYGYTF
v_call: TRBV12-3/TRBV12-4; clone_size: -; cdr3_aa: CAHSVGGHSPLHF
v_call: TRBV18; clone_size: -; cdr3_aa: CASSPNADSGNTIYF
v_call: TRBV28; clone_size: -; cdr3_aa: CASSFGTGGKGSYNSPLHF
v_call: TRBV6-6; clone_size: -; cdr3_aa: CATRDRDSGANVLTF
v_call: TRBV19; clone_size: -; cdr3_aa: CASSKPGRGYQPQHF
v_call: TRBV11-1; clone_size: -; cdr3_aa: CASSLAYDRETQYF
v_call: TRBV6-5; clone_size: -; cdr3_aa: CASSYRRENYGYTF
v_call: TRBV4-3; clone_size: -; cdr3_aa: CASSQDHFTGGNQPQHF
v_call: TRBV5-5; clone_size: -; cdr3_aa: CASSSINPGGSGANVLTF
v_call: TRBV7-8; clone_size: -; cdr3_aa: CASSRDYSTGELFF
v_call: TRBV19; clone_size: -; cdr3_aa: CASSIARGQGSSPLHF
v_call: TRBV5-1; clone_size: once; cdr3_aa: CASSLGAVTPGNTIYF
v_call: TRBV11-2; clone_size: -; cdr3_aa: CASRGTGRGNEQFF
v_call: TRBV5-6; clone_size: -; cdr3_aa: CASSLAEGIRLFF
v_call: TRBV28; clone_size: -; cdr3_aa: CASSLGRSPTF
v_call: TRBV5-1; clone_size: -; cdr3_aa: CASSLQGPDTQYF
v_call: TRBV5-1; clone_size: -; cdr3_aa: CASSLAGTGGETQYF
v_call: TRBV2; clone_size: -; cdr3_aa: CASSEKRAGELFF
v_call: TRBV6-5; clone_size: -; cdr3_aa: CASSYWRGSIQYF
v_call: TRBV28; clone_size: -; cdr3_aa: CASSPSTGANQPQHF
v_call: TRBV5-4; clone_size: -; cdr3_aa: CASSTNGGILNTGELFF
v_call: TRBV14; clone_size: few; cdr3_aa: CASRRQGAGELFF